This T cell receptor beta chain was captured by sequencing in a study of blood T cell repertoires in COVID-19. Study background: The United States, Italy and Spain provided the acute and convalescent COVID-19 samples. The analysed material was cDNA or gDNA that came from T cells, B-cell-depleted T cells, or PBMCs.

Original analysis: Estimation of nucleated cell counts relied on the amplification of reference gene primers. This table comes from immunoSEQ multiplex PCR, and its TCRdb copy is limited to in-frame clones, with some not included. The DNA was the basis for D and trimming; V, J and clone size are from that table. The data contain around 150,000 clones, 75% to 85% of them seen just once; the ten biggest clones take up approximately 11%. Germline trimming cut 3 bases from V and 0 bases from J; bases unmatched to any gene: 12. Germline-derived CDR1 and CDR2 are MGHRA and YSYEKL. The length of the CDR3 is 20 residues.

The origin of this receptor is a human donor in a cohort sampled during active COVID-19. Specimen: peripheral blood. The chain combines TRBV4-1 with TRBJ2-6, with 9 bases identical to TRBD2. The CDR3, as DNA: TGCGCCAGCAGCCAGGACAGCGGGGGGATGTTAAGCTCTGGGGCCAACGTCCTGACTTTC. It translates to CASSQDSGGMLSSGANVLTF.